These T cell receptor beta chains were read from a single sample in a study of cytomegalovirus exposure and HLA in healthy donors. Here immunoSEQ multiplex PCR was the method, and the copy in TCRdb shows in-frame clones only, minus some. The table includes around 120,000 clones, around three quarters detected once. Sequencing was carried out using PBMCs. The source is a woman aged 30 to 39 in good health and CMV-seropositive. The CDR3 runs from the conserved cysteine through the conserved F or W. The D gene is left open where the match is weak. Clone size appears in some rows only: once, few, many, or a class for an expanded clone.

>TRBD1|-|TRBJ1-2|TRBV5-1
TGCGCCAGCAGCCCCGGGGTCGACAGGGCGCTCTATGGCTACACCTTC
CASSPGVDRALYGYTF
>TRBD1|-|TRBJ1-2|TRBV7-6
TGTGCCAGCAGCCCCCCGGGACAGGGGCCGGGGGGCTACACCTTC
CASSPPGQGPGGYTF
>-|-|TRBJ2-7|TRBV6-5
TGTGCCAGCAGACGAACCCAGGGATTGGGCTACGAGCAGTACTTC
CASRRTQGLGYEQYF
>-|-|TRBJ2-7|TRBV4-1
TGCGCCAGCAACCAAGTCGAGACTTACTCCTACGAGCAGTACTTC
CASNQVETYSYEQYF
>-|-|TRBJ2-2|TRBV30
TGTGCCTGGAGTCCCACGGGGGATCGGGAGCTGTTTTTT
CAWSPTGDRELFF
>TRBD2|-|TRBJ2-7|TRBV6-5
TGTGCCAGCAGAGTAGCGGGGGGGCCACCCCACGAGCAGTACTTC
CASRVAGGPPHEQYF
>TRBD1|-|TRBJ2-7|TRBV29-1
TGCAGCGTAGGAACAGGGGTCGAGCAGTACTTC
CSVGTGVEQYF
>-|-|TRBJ2-5|TRBV14
TGTGCCAGCAGCCAAGCGATTACAATGTCCTATCACCGCGGGGAGACCCAGTACTTC
CASSQAITMSYHRGETQYF
>-|-|TRBJ2-1|TRBV7-9
TGTGCCAGCAGCTTAGGGTCCCGGCCAGACACCCACAATGAGCAGTTCTTC
CASSLGSRPDTHNEQFF
>TRBD1|few|TRBJ1-5|TRBV28
TGTGCCAGCACCAAAATCGACAGGGCGAATCAGCCCCAGCATTTT
CASTKIDRANQPQHF
>-|many|TRBJ1-1|TRBV29-1
TGCAGCGTTCAGTCCCAAAGGGGTTCCGCCGATGCTTTCTTT
CSVQSQRGSADAFF
>TRBD2|-|TRBJ2-3|TRBV9
TGTGCCAGCAGCGTTTCTAGCGGGGGGAATCGCTTGGATACGCAGTATTTT
CASSVSSGGNRLDTQYF
>-|once|TRBJ1-1|TRBV11-2
TGTGCCAGCAGCCCGGACAGATTGAACACTGAAGCTTTCTTT
CASSPDRLNTEAFF
>TRBD2|-|TRBJ2-5|TRBV7-2
TGTGCCAGCAGCTTAGCTGCTAGCGGGGTGAAGACCCAGTACTTC
CASSLAASGVKTQYF